What follows is one T cell receptor beta chain and its context. Each of the sorted populations had a purity greater than 95%. All of the isolated RNA was reverse transcribed, so expressed TCRB transcripts were sequenced. Here immunoSEQ multiplex PCR was the method, and the copy in TCRdb shows in-frame clones only, minus some. Of roughly 180,000 clones in the sample, 10% to 15% were seen once. The sample belongs to a study of beta chain features in type 1 diabetes. Across the whole study: The study found patients and healthy donors alike in age, gender and cell yields.

The TCR sequence derives from a woman under 30 in good health. Sequencing used central memory CD4+ T cells from blood.

CDR3 nucleotide sequence: TGTGCCAGCAGCGAGGGGACAGTTCAGCCCCAGCATTTT. It translates to CASSEGTVQPQHF. The J gene is TRBJ1-5, the V gene TRBV9, with 7 nucleotides matching TRBD1. CDR1 SGDLS and CDR2 YYNGEE come from the germline V gene. V lost 3 bases to trimming and J lost 6 bases; unmatched junction nucleotides: 3. This CDR3 comprises 13 residues.